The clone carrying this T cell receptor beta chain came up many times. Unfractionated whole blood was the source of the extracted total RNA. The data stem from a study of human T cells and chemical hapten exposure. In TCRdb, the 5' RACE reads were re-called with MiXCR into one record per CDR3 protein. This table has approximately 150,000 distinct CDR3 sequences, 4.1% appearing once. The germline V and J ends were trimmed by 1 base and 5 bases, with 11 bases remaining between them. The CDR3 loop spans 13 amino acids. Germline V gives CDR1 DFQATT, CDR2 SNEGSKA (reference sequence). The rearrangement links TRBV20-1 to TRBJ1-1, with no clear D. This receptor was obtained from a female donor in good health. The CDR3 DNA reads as TGCAGTGCTAGAGCCCCCGGTGGGACTGAAGCTTTCTTT. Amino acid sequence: CSARAPGGTEAFF.